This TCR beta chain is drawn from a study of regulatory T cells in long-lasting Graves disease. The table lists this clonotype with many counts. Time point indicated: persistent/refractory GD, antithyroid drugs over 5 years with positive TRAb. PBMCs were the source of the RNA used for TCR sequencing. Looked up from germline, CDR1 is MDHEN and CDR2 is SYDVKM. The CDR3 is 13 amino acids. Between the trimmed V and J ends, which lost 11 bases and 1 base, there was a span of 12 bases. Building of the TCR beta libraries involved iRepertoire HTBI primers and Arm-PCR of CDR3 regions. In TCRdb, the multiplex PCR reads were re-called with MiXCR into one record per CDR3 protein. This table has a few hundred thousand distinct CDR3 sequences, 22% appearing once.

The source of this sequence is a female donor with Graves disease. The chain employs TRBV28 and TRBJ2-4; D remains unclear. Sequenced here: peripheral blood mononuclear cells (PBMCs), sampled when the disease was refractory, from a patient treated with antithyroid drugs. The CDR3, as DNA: TGTGCCGTTAAGGGCCGGGCCAAAAACATTCAGTACTTC. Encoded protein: CAVKGRAKNIQYF.